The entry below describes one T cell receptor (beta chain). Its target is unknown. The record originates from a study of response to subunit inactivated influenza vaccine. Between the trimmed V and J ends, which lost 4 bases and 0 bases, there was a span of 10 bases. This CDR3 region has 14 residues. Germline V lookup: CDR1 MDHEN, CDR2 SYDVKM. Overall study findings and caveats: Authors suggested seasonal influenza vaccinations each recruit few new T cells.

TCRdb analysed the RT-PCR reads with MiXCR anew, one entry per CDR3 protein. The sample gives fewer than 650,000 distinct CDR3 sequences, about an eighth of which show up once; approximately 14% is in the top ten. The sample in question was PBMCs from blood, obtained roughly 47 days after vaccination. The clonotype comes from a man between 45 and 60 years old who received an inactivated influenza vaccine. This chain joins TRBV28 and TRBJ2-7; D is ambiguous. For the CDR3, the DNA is TGTGCCAGCAGTTCACAGCTGACCTCCTACGAGCAGTACTTC. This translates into CASSSQLTSYEQYF.